Listed below are T cell receptor beta chains from one sample, sequenced in a study of cytomegalovirus exposure and HLA in healthy donors. Assay: immunoSEQ multiplex PCR; the TCRdb copy retains only in-frame clones and omits some. The sample includes some 210,000 clones, approximately 82% of them seen just once. The sequenced sample consisted of PBMCs. These receptors came from a woman between 45 and 65 years old in good health and CMV-seropositive. Each CDR3 is given with its conserved first and last residue. A D gene is named only where the DNA matches it firmly. Expanded clones get a size class; other rows say once, few or many, or leave the size out.

d_call,v_call,j_call,clone_size,cdr3_length,cdr3_aa,cdr3_nt
TRBD1,TRBV9,TRBJ2-6,-,18,CASSDFRTGSIGANVLTF,TGTGCCAGCAGCGACTTTAGGACAGGATCGATTGGGGCCAACGTCCTGACTTTC
TRBD1,TRBV19,TRBJ1-5,-,15,CASSMLAGGYQPQHF,TGTGCCAGTAGTATGTTGGCAGGGGGCTATCAGCCCCAGCATTTT
TRBD1,TRBV5-4,TRBJ1-2,-,15,CASSRAGTGGYGYTF,TGTGCCAGCAGCCGGGCCGGGACAGGGGGTTATGGCTACACCTTC
-,TRBV19,TRBJ1-2,-,14,CASSMAATNYGYTF,TGTGCCAGTAGTATGGCAGCGACTAACTATGGCTACACCTTC
-,TRBV5-1,TRBJ1-2,-,14,CASSRNQGNYGYTF,TGCGCCAGCAGCAGAAATCAGGGAAACTATGGCTACACCTTC
-,TRBV5-1,TRBJ2-3,-,15,CASSLKSTSTDTQYF,TGCGCCAGCAGCCTAAAATCGACTAGCACAGATACGCAGTATTTT
TRBD2,TRBV18,TRBJ2-3,-,18,CASSPQLAGVSSTDTQYF,TGTGCCAGCTCACCCCAACTAGCGGGGGTATCTAGCACAGATACGCAGTATTTT
TRBD1,TRBV19,TRBJ2-7,-,15,CASSPQTGGSYEQYF,TGTGCCAGTAGTCCCCAGACAGGGGGCAGTTACGAGCAGTACTTC
TRBD1,TRBV30,TRBJ1-1,few,14,CAWSLTGGGTEAFF,TGTGCCTGGAGTCTTACAGGGGGAGGGACTGAAGCTTTCTTT
TRBD1,TRBV4-1,TRBJ1-1,-,17,CASSHRGLLDRDTEAFF,TGCGCCAGCAGCCACAGAGGGCTTCTGGACAGGGACACTGAAGCTTTCTTT
TRBD2,TRBV5-1,TRBJ2-7,-,14,CASSLVGGSYEQYF,TGCGCCAGCAGCTTGGTCGGGGGGTCCTACGAGCAGTACTTC
-,TRBV19,TRBJ1-6,-,14,CASSSWGGDSPLHF,TGTGCCAGTTCCTCGTGGGGGGGGGATTCACCCCTCCACTTT
-,TRBV11-2,TRBJ1-2,-,13,CASSWGANYGYTF,TGTGCCAGCAGCTGGGGGGCTAACTATGGCTACACCTTC
TRBD2,TRBV30,TRBJ2-2,-,13,CAWGGGNTGELFF,TGTGCCTGGGGCGGGGGGAACACCGGGGAGCTGTTTTTT
-,TRBV11-3,TRBJ1-1,-,13,CASSFGENTEAFF,TGTGCCAGCAGCTTTGGAGAGAACACTGAAGCTTTCTTT
-,TRBV15,TRBJ1-5,once,14,CATSRDVWGRPQHF,TGTGCCACCAGCAGAGATGTTTGGGGCCGGCCCCAGCATTTT
TRBD1,TRBV19,TRBJ2-7,-,14,CASSMGTGAYEQYF,TGTGCCAGTAGTATGGGGACAGGAGCCTACGAGCAGTACTTC
TRBD1,TRBV7-9,TRBJ1-3,-,16,CASSPADRGFGNTIYF,TGTGCCAGCAGCCCCGCGGACAGGGGATTTGGAAACACCATATATTTT
-,TRBV7-6,TRBJ1-3,-,14,CASSSSSARNTIYF,TGTGCCAGCAGCTCGTCAAGCGCTCGAAACACCATATATTTT
-,TRBV29-1,TRBJ2-3,once,12,CSGGVSTDTQYF,TGCAGCGGGGGGGTGAGCACAGATACGCAGTATTTT
-,TRBV6-5,TRBJ1-1,-,13,CASRTNRATEAFF,TGTGCCAGCAGGACAAACAGGGCCACTGAAGCTTTCTTT
-,TRBV4-3,TRBJ2-5,-,15,CASSQDLAAPGEQYF,TGCGCCAGCAGCCAAGATCTGGCGGCCCCGGGGGAGCAGTACTTC
-,TRBV27,TRBJ2-2,-,16,CASSLSGSLNTGELFF,TGTGCCAGCAGTTTATCGGGCAGCTTGAACACCGGGGAGCTGTTTTTT
TRBD1,TRBV15,TRBJ1-6,-,16,CATSRVTGATDSPLHF,TGTGCCACCAGCAGGGTTACAGGGGCTACTGATTCACCCCTCCACTTT
-,TRBV12-5,TRBJ1-2,once,12,CASGDRSYGYTF,TGTGCTAGTGGGGACAGATCCTATGGCTACACCTTC
-,TRBV20-1,TRBJ1-2,-,11,CSARDSGGYTF,TGCAGTGCTAGAGATTCCGGTGGCTACACCTTC
-,TRBV9,TRBJ2-7,-,17,CASSVDPGDQAVYEQYF,TGTGCCAGCAGCGTAGATCCCGGGGATCAGGCTGTCTACGAGCAGTACTTC
-,TRBV6-1,TRBJ1-2,-,14,CASSETPVNYGYTF,TGTGCCAGCAGTGAAACCCCAGTTAACTATGGCTACACCTTC